These 2 T cell receptor beta chains came from one sample sequenced in a study of T-cell reconstitution after alpha-beta-depleted transplantation in children. A TCRbeta library incorporating unique molecular identifiers was prepared. TCRdb re-analysed the PCR reads in MiXCR, keeping a single row per CDR3 protein. The sample contains 170,000 or so distinct CDR3 sequences, roughly 7.5% of which appear only once. This sample comprised PBMCs from the stem cell graft donor, obtained from the stem cell graft. These receptors came from a human donor who donated a stem cell graft to a child with Wiskott-Aldrich syndrome.

The rearrangement joins TRBV29-1 to TRBJ2-5; no firm D call. Trimming stripped 3 bases from V and 1 base from J, with 9 bases between. Germline assignment: CDR1 SQVTM and CDR2 ANQGSEA. This CDR3 has 13 amino acids. The CDR3 loop reads CSVEDGIQETQYF. CDR3 nucleotides: TGCAGCGTTGAGGACGGTATCCAAGAGACCCAGTACTTC. Using reference TRBV29-1 and TRBJ2-5 for the parts outside the CDR3, the full variable domain is SAVISQKPSRDICQRGTSLTIQCQVDSQVTMMFWYRQQPGQSLTLIATANQGSEATYESGFVIDKFPISRPNLTFSTLTVSNMSPEDSSIYLCSVEDGIQETQYFGPGTRLLVL.

Ten or more counts support this clonotype. This chain uses TRBV29-1 with TRBJ2-1; 10 positions match TRBD1. There are 11 residues in the CDR3. Germline loops: CDR1 SQVTM, CDR2 ANQGSEA. After removal of 6 bases from V and 7 bases from J, the junction contained 0 bases not matched to a gene. The CDR3 nucleotides are TGCAGCGTGGGACAGGGGAATGAGCAGTTCTTC. As protein: CSVGQGNEQFF.